The rows below give T cell receptor beta chains drawn from one sample of a study of Ad26.COV2.S vaccination and SARS-CoV-2 variants. TCRdb's copy holds only in-frame clones and misses some; the assay was immunoSEQ multiplex PCR. This sample has about 350,000 clones, with around 90% found just once. The material was peripheral blood, obtained after recovery from COVID-19. The origin of the receptors is a human donor who had recovered from COVID-19. Each CDR3 is given with its conserved first and last residue. Each record gives: V gene, D gene, J gene, clone size, CDR3 protein, CDR3 DNA. A D gene is named only where the DNA matches it firmly. Not every row has a clone size; where given, it reads once, few, many or a size class.

>TRBV10-3|TRBD1|TRBJ2-5|-
CAISLGPDRGLQETQYF
TGTGCCATCAGCCTTGGCCCCGACAGGGGATTACAAGAGACCCAGTACTTC
>TRBV10-1|TRBD2|TRBJ2-3|-
CASSDSASGGYADTQYF
TGCGCCAGCAGTGATTCGGCGAGCGGGGGGTACGCAGATACGCAGTATTTT
>TRBV6-2/TRBV6-3|-|TRBJ1-1|-
CASSYRSTEAFF
TGTGCCAGCAGTTACAGGTCAACTGAAGCTTTCTTT
>TRBV5-8|-|TRBJ2-3|-
CASSLGGSTDTQYF
TGTGCCAGCAGCTTGGGGGGGTCCACAGATACGCAGTATTTT
>TRBV7-2|-|TRBJ1-1|-
CASSLVGNTEAFF
TGTGCCAGCAGCTTAGTTGGGAACACTGAAGCTTTCTTT
>TRBV5-1|TRBD2|TRBJ2-7|-
CASSGLATSSEQYF
TGCGCCAGCAGCGGCCTCGCGACTAGCTCCGAGCAGTACTTC
>TRBV5-1|-|TRBJ1-1|-
CASSGQLNTEAFF
TGCGCCAGCAGCGGACAGCTGAACACTGAAGCTTTCTTT
>TRBV9|-|TRBJ1-1|-
CASSEWHGNTEAFF
TGTGCCAGCAGCGAGTGGCACGGGAACACTGAAGCTTTCTTT
>TRBV19|TRBD1|TRBJ2-5|-
CASSDKGQGVGLPQYF
TGTGCCAGTTCAGACAAGGGACAGGGGGTAGGGTTACCCCAGTACTTC
>TRBV5-1|-|TRBJ2-3|-
CASSLGQYSTDTQYF
TGCGCCAGCAGCTTGGGGCAGTATAGCACAGATACGCAGTATTTT
>TRBV6-5|TRBD1|TRBJ1-1|-
CASRYRGTEAFF
TGTGCCAGCAGGTACAGGGGCACTGAAGCTTTCTTT
>TRBV5-1|TRBD2|TRBJ2-7|-
CASSLGLAGPSYEQYF
TGCGCCAGCAGCTTGGGACTAGCGGGGCCATCCTACGAGCAGTACTTC
>TRBV4-3|-|TRBJ2-7|-
CASSQAVLESSYEQYF
TGCGCCAGCAGCCAAGCAGTTCTAGAGAGCTCCTACGAGCAGTACTTC
>TRBV11-2|-|TRBJ2-3|once
CASTPTTRNTDTQYF
TGTGCCAGCACCCCGACTACTCGAAACACAGATACGCAGTATTTT
>TRBV2|TRBD1|TRBJ1-2|-
CASSRDSGNYGYTF
TGTGCCAGCAGTAGGGACAGCGGGAACTATGGCTACACCTTC
>TRBV7-2|TRBD2|TRBJ2-2|-
CASSASGQGTGELFF
TGTGCCAGCAGCGCTAGCGGCCAGGGCACCGGGGAGCTGTTTTTT
>TRBV5-1|-|TRBJ1-3|-
CASRPGTLGNTIYF
TGCGCCAGCAGGCCCGGGACACTCGGAAACACCATATATTTT
>TRBV6-5|TRBD1|TRBJ1-2|-
CASSRDRALGGYTF
TGTGCCAGCAGTCGGGACAGGGCGCTAGGTGGCTACACCTTC
>TRBV6-6|-|TRBJ2-7|-
CASSYSGPGDEQYF
TGTGCCAGCAGTTACTCGGGACCCGGGGACGAGCAGTACTTC
>TRBV4-1|TRBD1|TRBJ1-6|-
CASSQEGRGNSPLHF
TGCGCCAGCAGCCAAGAAGGCAGGGGGAATTCACCCCTCCACTTT
>TRBV4-3|-|TRBJ1-2|-
CASSQDRGTHYGYTF
TGCGCCAGCAGCCAAGATCGCGGGACCCACTATGGCTACACCTTC
>TRBV10-3|TRBD1|TRBJ2-7|-
CAISAQAPDRGHLHEQYF
TGTGCCATCAGTGCCCAGGCCCCGGACAGGGGTCATTTGCACGAGCAGTACTTC
>TRBV27|-|TRBJ2-7|once
CASSTGLYEQYF
TGTGCCAGCAGTACAGGGTTGTACGAGCAGTACTTC
>TRBV18|TRBD1|TRBJ2-2|-
CASSLGTGRHTGELFF
TGTGCCAGCTCACTGGGGACAGGGAGGCACACCGGGGAGCTGTTTTTT
>TRBV10-2|TRBD2|TRBJ2-3|-
CASSGTSGRKTDTQYF
TGCGCCAGCAGTGGGACTAGCGGGCGGAAAACAGATACGCAGTATTTT
>TRBV2|-|TRBJ2-2|-
CASSELVWQAAGELFF
TGTGCCAGCAGTGAATTGGTGTGGCAGGCTGCCGGGGAGCTGTTTTTT
>TRBV6-5|-|TRBJ1-4|-
CASKPGTEFNEKLFF
TGTGCCAGCAAGCCAGGGACGGAATTTAATGAAAAACTGTTTTTT
>TRBV10-3|-|TRBJ1-5|-
CAISEGGLGQPQHF
TGTGCCATCAGTGAGGGGGGATTAGGTCAGCCCCAGCATTTT
>TRBV12-5|TRBD1|TRBJ1-1|-
CASGTGGVTEAFF
TGTGCTAGTGGGACAGGGGGCGTAACTGAAGCTTTCTTT
>TRBV6-2/TRBV6-3|TRBD2|TRBJ2-1|-
CASSYGTSGGNEQFF
TGTGCCAGCAGTTACGGGACTAGCGGGGGTAATGAGCAGTTCTTC
>TRBV6-5|TRBD1|TRBJ2-1|-
CASSSRDRPYNEQFF
TGTGCCAGCAGCTCTAGGGACAGGCCCTACAATGAGCAGTTCTTC
>TRBV3-1/TRBV3-2|-|TRBJ1-1|-
CASSQDKNTEAFF
TGTGCCAGCAGCCAAGACAAGAACACTGAAGCTTTCTTT
>TRBV3-1/TRBV3-2|TRBD1|TRBJ1-6|-
CASSGTGFNSPLHF
TGTGCCAGCAGTGGGACAGGTTTTAATTCACCCCTCCACTTT
>TRBV7-8|-|TRBJ2-4|-
CASSLVEGSGIQYF
TGTGCCAGCAGCTTAGTCGAGGGCTCGGGCATTCAGTACTTC
>TRBV19|-|TRBJ2-7|-
CASQGPPSYEQYF
TGTGCCAGTCAGGGACCGCCATCCTACGAGCAGTACTTC
>TRBV7-2|-|TRBJ2-2|-
CASSLGATGELFF
TGTGCCAGCAGCTTAGGGGCCACCGGGGAGCTGTTTTTT
>TRBV6-5|-|TRBJ1-3|-
CASSYAAGNTIYF
TGTGCCAGCAGTTACGCGGCCGGAAACACCATATATTTT
>TRBV7-9|-|TRBJ1-2|-
CASSLVSGRGGGYTF
TGTGCCAGCAGCTTAGTTTCAGGGCGGGGCGGGGGCTACACCTTC
>TRBV11-3|TRBD1|TRBJ1-1|-
CASSRQGAEAFF
TGTGCCAGCAGCAGACAGGGAGCTGAAGCTTTCTTT